These 26 T cell receptor beta chains came from one sample sequenced in a study of identical twins. TCRdb passed the 5' RACE reads through MiXCR, listing each CDR3 protein once. This sample has hundreds of thousands of distinct CDR3 sequences, with roughly 18% found just once. The data also belong to a second study, concerning T cells expressing NK-cell markers.

Sequenced input: PBMCs. These receptor sequences come from a woman younger than 30 in good health.

In this sample, this clonotype turned up a few times. The CDR3 region is CASSQRRGTSYEQYF. Written as DNA, the CDR3 is TGTGCCAGCAGCCAACGGCGGGGGACCTCCTACGAGCAGTACTTC. V gene TRBV14 combines with J gene TRBJ2-7, with 7 bases fitting TRBD2. Germline assignment: CDR1 SGHDN and CDR2 FVKESK. V lost 2 bases and J lost 0; bases outside the gene matches: 4. The CDR3 spans 15 residues.

The chain links TRBV7-9 to TRBJ2-3; the D is unclear. Germline V lookup: CDR1 SEHNR, CDR2 FQNEAQ (reference sequence). The CDR3 covers 13 residues. Deletions cut 3 bases from V and 7 bases from J, with 11 bases between. In DNA form, the CDR3 reads TGTGCCAGCAGCTTTGCGGCCGCCAATACGCAGTATTTT. Translated, it gives CASSFAAANTQYF.

This clonotype was observed a handful of times. V gene TRBV7-3 combines with J gene TRBJ2-5, with 7 bases matching TRBD2. Germline lookup yields CDR1 SGHTA and CDR2 FQGTGA. The CDR3 has 15 amino acids. V was pared by 2 bases and J by 3 bases, with 6 bases of the junction left unmatched. CDR3 nucleotide sequence: TGTGCCAGCAGCTTAGGCCTTCTAGCGGAAGAGACCCAGTACTTC. It is translated as CASSLGLLAEETQYF.

This clonotype was seen only a few times. The chain recombines TRBV20-1 with TRBJ2-2; 8 bases fit TRBD1. The trim removed 6 bases at V and 3 bases at J, leaving 6 bases unmatched. CDR3 length: 14 residues. Germline assignment: CDR1 DFQATT and CDR2 SNEGSKA (reference sequence). As DNA, the CDR3 is TGCAGTGCCACGACAGGGGCCTACACCGGGGAGCTGTTTTTT. It encodes CSATTGAYTGELFF.

The chain recombines TRBV20-1 with TRBJ2-1; 7 bases fit TRBD2. The germline gives CDR1 DFQATT, CDR2 SNEGSKA (reference sequence). CDR3 length: 18 residues. With V trimmed by 7 bases and J by 0 bases, 18 bases remained unmatched. The CDR3: CSVGGGIRDYLSYNEQFF. In DNA form, the CDR3 reads TGCAGTGTTGGGGGGGGGATACGGGACTACCTCTCCTACAATGAGCAGTTCTTC.

In DNA form, the CDR3 reads TGTGCCAGCAGCTTAGGCACAGGGTCAGGCGATCAGCCCCAGCATTTT. The encoded protein is CASSLGTGSGDQPQHF. The genes are TRBV7-9 and TRBJ1-5; the D gene is possibly TRBD1 (6 bases). Trimming cost V 1 base and J 5 bases, with 15 bases left between them. The CDR3 runs to 16 residues. From germline, CDR1 is SEHNR and CDR2 FQNEAQ (reference sequence).

V is TRBV20-1 and J is TRBJ2-1; 10 bases line up with TRBD2. The length of the CDR3 is 13 residues. Germline values: CDR1 DFQATT, CDR2 SNEGSKA (reference sequence). J was trimmed by 7 bases and V by 6 bases; bases with no gene match: 6. The CDR3 region has the DNA TGCAGTGCCTTGGGACTAGCGTTGAATGAGCAGTTCTTC. It translates to CSALGLALNEQFF.

This clonotype came up a few times. The CDR3 is CASSSHGTLLQETQYF. CDR3 in DNA: TGTGCCAGCAGTTCCCACGGGACTCTTCTCCAAGAGACCCAGTACTTC. The chain carries TRBV12-3 or TRBV12-4 and TRBJ2-5, with D perhaps TRBD2 (6 bases). There are 16 residues in the CDR3. Deletions cut 4 bases from V and 1 base from J, with 16 bases between.

This clonotype was counted ten times or more. The gene calls are TRBV5-1 and TRBJ2-7; D is possibly TRBD2 (5 bases). In germline, CDR1 is SGHRS, CDR2 YFSETQ. The CDR3 is 13 residues long. V was clipped by 2 bases and J by 3 bases, with 9 bases between them. Written as DNA, the CDR3 is TGCGCCAGCAGCTTAGCGGAAAACTACGAGCAGTACTTC. Amino acid sequence: CASSLAENYEQYF.

The chain employs TRBV5-1 and TRBJ1-1; D possibly corresponds to TRBD1 (6 bases). Between the trimmed V and J ends, which lost 1 base and 3 bases, there was a span of 10 bases. CDR3 size: 14 residues. CDR1 is SGHRS and CDR2 is YFSETQ in the germline V gene. The CDR3 region has the DNA TGCGCCAGCAGCTTGAGGGGGGAATACACTGAAGCTTTCTTT. Translation: CASSLRGEYTEAFF.

A few counts support this clonotype. V and J are TRBV4-3 and TRBJ1-5; a weak D match, TRBD1 (6 bases). Trimming cost V 0 bases and J 6 bases, with 9 bases left between them. Looked up from germline, CDR1 is LGHNA and CDR2 is YSLEER. CDR3 size: 14 residues. The CDR3: CASSQDRGTQPQHF. The CDR3 DNA reads TGCGCCAGCAGCCAAGATAGGGGGACTCAGCCCCAGCATTTT.

The genes are TRBV15 and TRBJ2-1, with D possibly matching TRBD2 (5 bases). V was trimmed by 3 bases and J by 8 bases, leaving 14 bases between them. This CDR3 spans 14 amino acids. CDR1 and CDR2 from the germline V gene are LNHNV and YYDKDF (reference sequence). CDR3 in amino acids: CATSREGSVDEQFF. The CDR3 nucleotides are TGTGCCACCAGCAGGGAAGGGAGTGTCGATGAGCAGTTCTTC.

A few counts support this clonotype. V usage is TRBV9 and J usage is TRBJ1-5, with D uncertain. Trimming pared 2 bases from V and 4 bases from J, leaving 7 bases between. This CDR3 comprises 13 residues. CDR1 and CDR2 from the germline V gene are SGDLS and YYNGEE. This CDR3 is CASSVESNQPQHF. CDR3 nucleotide sequence: TGTGCCAGCAGCGTGGAAAGTAATCAGCCCCAGCATTTT.

The chain recombines TRBV13 with TRBJ1-1; maybe TRBD1 (6 bases). CDR3 length: 13 residues. V shed 7 bases and J shed 5 bases, with 14 bases lying between them. Germline CDR1 PRHDT, CDR2 FYEKMQ (reference sequence). CDR3 sequence reads: CASITRGATEAFF. DNA of the CDR3: TGTGCCAGCATCACGCGGGGGGCGACTGAAGCTTTCTTT.

This clonotype was counted ten times or more. This chain uses TRBV5-5 with TRBJ2-3; D call uncertain. CDR1 and CDR2 (germline): SGHKS, YYEKEE (reference sequence). The CDR3 has 14 amino acids. The germline V and J ends were trimmed by 6 bases and 1 base, with 12 bases remaining between them. CDR3 sequence reads: CASNNLGGTDTQYF. Here the CDR3 DNA reads TGTGCCAGCAACAATCTCGGAGGCACAGATACGCAGTATTTT.

The table lists this clonotype with a few counts. Here the CDR3 DNA reads TGCGCCAGCAGCTCCGACTTCAATCAGCCCCAGCATTTT. This translates into CASSSDFNQPQHF. This sequence joins TRBV5-1 and TRBJ1-5; D not resolved. Trimming cost V 3 bases and J 3 bases, with 7 bases left between them. The germline V gene has CDR1 SGHRS and CDR2 YFSETQ. CDR3 length: 13 amino acids.

This clonotype was seen a handful of times. The chain combines TRBV12-3 or TRBV12-4 with TRBJ2-1; D call uncertain. Trimming stripped 7 bases from V and 8 bases from J, with 9 bases between. The CDR3 covers 11 residues. The CDR3, as DNA: TGTGCCAGCACCCCCGGCCATGAGCAGTTCTTC. It codes for CASTPGHEQFF.

V and J are TRBV5-1 and TRBJ2-1; TRBD2 matches 11 bases. V lost 5 bases and J lost 4; bases outside the gene matches: 5. Germline assignment: CDR1 SGHRS and CDR2 YFSETQ. The CDR3 is 15 amino acids. Written as DNA, the CDR3 is TGCGCCAGCAGGCCTAGCGGGGGGCTTTACAATGAGCAGTTCTTC. It specifies CASRPSGGLYNEQFF.

This clonotype occurred a few times. The chain has TRBV11-2 and TRBJ2-1; 7 nucleotides agree with TRBD2. V was pared by 0 bases and J by 4 bases, with 15 bases of the junction left unmatched. The CDR3 runs to 19 residues. In germline, CDR1 is SGHAT, CDR2 FQNNGV. CDR3 in amino acids: CASSLEGALAGGPYNEQFF. The CDR3 DNA reads as TGTGCCAGCAGCTTAGAGGGAGCTTTAGCGGGTGGGCCGTACAATGAGCAGTTCTTC.

The J gene is TRBJ2-3, the V gene TRBV20-1; 8 bases map to TRBD2. The germline V gene has CDR1 DFQATT and CDR2 SNEGSKA (reference sequence). There are 15 residues in the CDR3. V shed 3 bases, J shed 5 bases, and the junction held 10 bases outside the gene matches. CDR3 sequence reads: CSARASGGPRDTQYF. Here the CDR3 DNA reads TGCAGTGCTAGGGCCAGCGGGGGACCCAGAGATACGCAGTATTTT.

The chain couples TRBV29-1 to TRBJ2-5; 8 bases align to TRBD2. The trim removed 4 bases at V and 4 bases at J, leaving 5 bases unmatched. Germline assignment: CDR1 SQVTM and CDR2 ANQGSEA. CDR3 size: 13 residues. Here the CDR3 reads CSVATGRGETQYF. The CDR3 DNA reads TGCAGCGTTGCAACCGGGAGGGGAGAGACCCAGTACTTC.

This clonotype came up a few times. The V call is TRBV4-3, the J call TRBJ1-6; D possibly corresponds to TRBD1 (5 bases). In germline, CDR1 is LGHNA, CDR2 YSLEER. The CDR3 length is 15 residues. V gave up 4 bases and J gave up 7 bases, with 14 bases separating them. CDR3 sequence: CASSPDGGRNSPLHF. The CDR3 DNA sequence: TGCGCCAGCAGCCCCGACGGGGGTAGGAATTCACCCCTCCACTTT.

The table lists this clonotype with a few counts. The DNA of the CDR3 is TGTGCCAGCAGTCGCATGCTGTCCTACAATGAGCAGTTCTTC. Encoded protein: CASSRMLSYNEQFF. The V gene is TRBV6-1, the J gene TRBJ2-1; D is ambiguous. From germline, CDR1 is MNHNS and CDR2 SASEGT. CDR3 size: 14 residues. V gave up 5 bases and J gave up 1 base, with 9 bases separating them.

The sample holds a few counts of this clonotype. The chain joins TRBV7-8 to TRBJ2-7; D is unresolved. The CDR3 is made up of 13 amino acids. Germline V lookup: CDR1 SGHVS, CDR2 FQNEAQ. V lost 5 bases, J lost 3 bases, and 11 bases lay in between. The CDR3 DNA reads TGTGCCAGCAGCCAAAGGAAGAACTACGAGCAGTACTTC. The encoded protein is CASSQRKNYEQYF.

This clonotype turned up a few times. This chain links TRBV12-5 with TRBJ2-2; 7 bases are a match to TRBD2. Germline lookup yields CDR1 LGHNT and CDR2 FRNRAP. V trimming: 8 bases; J trimming: 5 bases; junction bases outside the gene matches: 5. This CDR3 has 13 amino acids. The CDR3 DNA reads as TGTGCTAGTAGGACTAGGGGAACCGGGGAGCTGTTTTTT. It specifies CASRTRGTGELFF. Complete variable domain (other parts from reference TRBV12-5 and TRBJ2-2): DARVTQTPRHKVTEMGQEVTMRCQPILGHNTVFWYRQTMMQGLELLAYFRNRAPLDDSGMPKDRFSAEMPDATLATLKIQPSEPRDSAVYFCASRTRGTGELFFGEGSRLTVL.

This clonotype was seen more than once but under ten times. V is TRBV30 and J is TRBJ1-4; D uncertain. V lost 3 bases, J lost 0 bases, and 11 bases lay in between. The CDR3 is 15 amino acids. Germline loops: CDR1 GTSNPN, CDR2 SVGIG (reference sequence). In DNA, the CDR3 is TGTGCCTGGAGAGAGAACTTGGCAACTAATGAAAAACTGTTTTTT. As protein: CAWRENLATNEKLFF.